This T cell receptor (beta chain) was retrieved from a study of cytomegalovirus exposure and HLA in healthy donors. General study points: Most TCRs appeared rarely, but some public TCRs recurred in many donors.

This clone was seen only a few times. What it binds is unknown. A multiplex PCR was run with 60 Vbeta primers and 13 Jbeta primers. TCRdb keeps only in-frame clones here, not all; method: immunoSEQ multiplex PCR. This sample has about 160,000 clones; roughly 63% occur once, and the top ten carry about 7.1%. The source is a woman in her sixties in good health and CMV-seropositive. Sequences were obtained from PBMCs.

The CDR3 region has the DNA TGTGCCAGCAGTTCGGCGAGAGGACAGGGCGCCGAGCAGTACTTC. Its translation: CASSSARGQGAEQYF. The chain has TRBV6-6 and TRBJ2-7; TRBD1 matches 8 bases. With V trimmed by 4 bases and J by 6 bases, 11 bases remained unmatched. Looked up from germline, CDR1 is MNHNY and CDR2 is SVGAGI (reference sequence). This CDR3 has 15 amino acids.